This T cell receptor (beta chain) is drawn from a study of regulatory T cells in long-lasting Graves disease. Study findings and constraints: New patients shared fewer public clonotypes (approximately 1,000) than persistent patients did (around 3,000).

This CDR3 spans 17 amino acids. Germline assignment: CDR1 SNHLY and CDR2 FYNNEI. Trimming stripped 0 bases from V and 4 bases from J, with 18 bases between. Construction of TCR beta libraries relied on iRepertoire HTBI primers and on Arm-PCR targeting CDR3 regions. Each CDR3 protein gets one entry after TCRdb re-called the multiplex PCR reads with MiXCR. This sample yields about 500,000 distinct CDR3 sequences, of which about 12% are seen a single time; approximately 9.6% belongs to the top ten. Time point described: newly diagnosed GD, antithyroid drugs for less than 3 months. From RNA extracted from PBMCs, the TCR library was made. Patient provenance is recorded as an endocrinology department in Xi'an, China. This clonotype was counted ten times or more. The antigen is undetermined. This sample also belongs to another study, concerning T cells in Graves' hyperthyroidism and ophthalmopathy. That report adds: No progression to ophthalmopathy during 18 months of follow-up defined stable disease. Diagnoses used clinical symptoms, serum thyroxine and TRAb, thyroid ultrasound and orbital computed tomography.

This chain joins TRBV2 and TRBJ1-2; no clear D gene. The TCR comes from a woman in her 30s with Graves disease. Sequenced material: peripheral blood mononuclear cells (PBMCs), taken at new diagnosis, from a patient treated with antithyroid drugs. The CDR3 region is CASSEAYYTRTIYGYTF. The CDR3, as DNA: TGTGCCAGCAGTGAAGCGTATTATACTCGTACGATCTATGGCTACACCTTC.